Below are 29 T cell receptor beta chains sequenced from a single sample in a study of shared clonotypes between healthy human individuals. This table comes from immunoSEQ multiplex PCR, and its TCRdb copy is limited to in-frame clones, with some not included. Of fewer than 700,000 clones listed, roughly 72% are singletons. The sequencing sample was made of PBMCs. The receptors originated from a woman in her thirties or forties in good health. Some clones in this sample may be carry-over from other donors' samples.

J is TRBJ2-5 and V is TRBV29-1; no clear D gene. This CDR3 contains 15 residues. Trimming pared 3 bases from V and 2 bases from J, leaving 16 bases between. Germline values: CDR1 SQVTM, CDR2 ANQGSEA. The chain's CDR3 is CSVDDEVPIQETQYF. CDR3 in DNA: TGCAGCGTTGATGATGAAGTTCCGATACAAGAGACCCAGTACTTC. The complete variable domain, with remaining parts taken from reference TRBV29-1 and TRBJ2-5, reads SAVISQKPSRDICQRGTSLTIQCQVDSQVTMMFWYRQQPGQSLTLIATANQGSEATYESGFVIDKFPISRPNLTFSTLTVSNMSPEDSSIYLCSVDDEVPIQETQYFGPGTRLLVL.

V and J are TRBV7-9 and TRBJ2-7; unclear D gene. The DNA matches TRBJ2-5 better at its end, which makes the J call doubtful. Per the germline V gene, CDR1 is SEHNR and CDR2 is FQNEAQ (reference sequence). The CDR3 totals 12 residues. The CDR3 DNA follows: TGTGCCAGCAGCTTAGCGATCGAGACCCAGTACTTC. Encoded protein: CASSLAIETQYF.

J is TRBJ2-2 and V is TRBV28; the D gene is possibly TRBD1 (6 bases). CDR1 and CDR2 (germline): MDHEN, SYDVKM. The germline V and J ends were trimmed by 10 bases and 5 bases, with 14 bases remaining between them. The CDR3 extends over 13 amino acids. The CDR3 loop reads CANLDRTTGELFF. The DNA of the CDR3 is TGTGCCAATTTAGACAGGACGACCGGGGAGCTGTTTTTT.

This clone was seen once. The chain employs TRBV5-5 and TRBJ1-5; D unclear. Germline lookup yields CDR1 SGHKS and CDR2 YYEKEE (reference sequence). V lost 1 base and J 1 base, leaving 6 bases between the germline ends. This CDR3 region has 14 residues. CDR3 nucleotide sequence: TGTGCCAGCAGCTTGCTTGGGAGCAATCAGCCCCAGCATTTT. Its protein product is CASSLLGSNQPQHF.

This chain uses TRBV4-2 with TRBJ2-7, with D possibly being TRBD2 (5 bases). CDR1 and CDR2 from the germline V gene are LGHNA and YNFKEQ. Deletions cut 0 bases from V and 9 bases from J, with 21 bases between. The CDR3 length is 16 residues. The CDR3 DNA sequence: TGTGCCAGCAGCCAAGATGTAACGGGATGTCTCCTCGGGCAGTACTTC. Protein sequence: CASSQDVTGCLLGQYF.

The chain is built from TRBV7-2 and TRBJ2-2; TRBD1 or TRBD2 may be the D gene (5 bases each). Trimming took off 1 base at V and 1 base at J, with 13 bases between the two ends. The CDR3 covers 17 residues. CDR1 SGHTA and CDR2 FQGNSA come from the germline V gene. The CDR3 nucleotides read TGTGCCAGCAGCTTAGTCGGGGCAGCTCTGAACACCGGGGAGCTGTTTTTT. It is translated as CASSLVGAALNTGELFF.

In this sample, this clone turned up once. A read error may be the cause here, since a much bigger clone is one base away. This chain uses TRBV5-4 with TRBJ2-2; possible D gene TRBD2, 5 bases. The germline gives CDR1 SGHNT, CDR2 YYREEE (reference sequence). This CDR3 spans 13 amino acids. CDR3 protein: CASSLVHTGELLF. DNA for the CDR3: TGTGCCAGCAGCTTGGTACACACCGGGGAGCTGCTTTTT. Based on the CDR3 plus reference TRBV5-4 and TRBJ2-2, the full variable domain is ETGVTQSPTHLIKTRGQQVTLRCSSQSGHNTVSWYQQALGQGPQFIFQYYREEENGRGNFPPRFSGLQFPNYSSELNVNALELDDSALYLCASSLVHTGELLFGEGSRLTVL.

This sequence joins TRBV27 and TRBJ1-6, with D unresolved. Trimming removed 4 bases from V and 9 bases from J, with 10 bases in between. CDR3 length: 13 residues. Per the germline V gene, CDR1 is MNHEY and CDR2 is SMNVEV (reference sequence). DNA of the CDR3: TGTGCCAGCAGTTGGAGCCTGCGTTCACCCCTCCACTTT. Its translation: CASSWSLRSPLHF.

A few counts support this clone. This chain links TRBV30 with TRBJ2-1, with 13 bases fitting TRBD2. The germline V gene has CDR1 GTSNPN and CDR2 SVGIG (reference sequence). V was pared by 5 bases and J by 5 bases, with 0 bases of the junction left unmatched. There are 13 residues in the CDR3. The CDR3 coding sequence is TGTGCCTGGGGGACTAGCGGGAACAATGAGCAGTTCTTC. Translation: CAWGTSGNNEQFF.

This clone was counted only a few times. The chain carries TRBV14 and TRBJ2-5; D remains ambiguous. Germline values: CDR1 SGHDN, CDR2 FVKESK. Trimming pared 2 bases from V and 0 bases from J, leaving 10 bases between. This CDR3 has 15 residues. CDR3 nucleotide sequence: TGTGCCAGCAGCCAATCTTCCACTAACCAAGAGACCCAGTACTTC. The encoded protein is CASSQSSTNQETQYF.

V is TRBV7-2 and J is TRBJ2-5; D remains ambiguous. With the DNA end fitting TRBJ2-7 better, the J assignment may be wrong. Germline V CDR1 and CDR2: SGHTA, FQGNSA. CDR3 length equals 11 residues. The CDR3 DNA reads as TGTGCCAGCAGCCTCAGCTACGAGCAGTACTTC. Amino acids: CASSLSYEQYF.

The rearrangement links TRBV7-3 to TRBJ2-5, with 8 bases that match TRBD1. Matching the DNA end better, TRBJ2-7 makes the J call doubtful. The CDR3 runs to 16 residues. The germline CDR1 and CDR2 sequences are SGHTA and FQGTGA. The CDR3 loop reads CASSQGAGGAGYEQYF. The CDR3 coding sequence is TGTGCCAGCAGCCAGGGGGCCGGGGGCGCGGGTTACGAGCAGTACTTC.

The chain uses TRBV7-2 and TRBJ1-1; perhaps TRBD1 as D (5 bases). V shed 5 bases and J shed 0 bases, with 13 bases lying between them. Germline assignment: CDR1 SGHTA and CDR2 FQGNSA. The CDR3 contains 15 residues. This chain's CDR3 is CASSPPGFMNTEAFF. The CDR3 DNA is TGTGCCAGCAGCCCACCAGGGTTCATGAACACTGAAGCTTTCTTT.

This clone was recorded a few times. The V call is TRBV4-2, the J call TRBJ2-5, with D possibly matching TRBD2 (5 bases). V gave up 4 bases and J gave up 4 bases, with 16 bases separating them. CDR3 length equals 15 residues. The germline CDR1 and CDR2 sequences are LGHNA and YNFKEQ. The CDR3 bases are TGTGCCAGCAGCCTGGACTTCAAACCTGCAGAGACCCAGTACTTC. This encodes CASSLDFKPAETQYF.

The chain has TRBV4-1 and TRBJ1-2; D ambiguous. Germline V CDR1 and CDR2: MGHRA, YSYEKL. The CDR3 covers 14 residues. Trimming stripped 1 base from V and 4 bases from J, with 10 bases between. CDR3 DNA sequence: TGCGCCAGCAGCCAAGTACGAAGCAGCTATGGCTACACCTTC. Protein product: CASSQVRSSYGYTF.

The chain carries TRBV9 and TRBJ2-3; weak D call: TRBD2 (5 bases). This CDR3 has 12 residues. Between the trimmed V and J ends, which lost 4 bases and 4 bases, there was a span of 7 bases. The germline gives CDR1 SGDLS, CDR2 YYNGEE. The CDR3 nucleotides are TGTGCCAGCAGCCCGCGGGCAGATACGCAGTATTTT. This translates into CASSPRADTQYF.

This clone has more than one count but fewer than ten. The rearrangement joins TRBV5-1 to TRBJ1-4; possibly TRBD1 for D (6 bases). Germline CDR1 reads SGHRS; CDR2 reads YFSETQ. The CDR3 length is 14 residues. V was shortened by 5 bases and J by 6 bases, with 14 bases between the two germline ends. The CDR3 nucleotides are TGCGCCAGCAGTGGAGGGGGGGAGTATGAAAAACTGTTTTTT. The encoded protein is CASSGGGEYEKLFF.

The chain carries TRBV10-3 and TRBJ2-1; possibly TRBD2 for D (6 bases). The length of the CDR3 is 16 residues. CDR1 and CDR2 from the germline V gene are ENHRY and SYGVKD. V lost 0 bases and J 1 base, leaving 10 bases between the germline ends. The chain's CDR3 is CAISESVGGSYNEQFF. The CDR3 DNA follows: TGTGCCATCAGTGAGTCGGTGGGGGGTTCCTACAATGAGCAGTTCTTC.

The chain has TRBV6-1 and TRBJ2-7; D may be TRBD1 or TRBD2 (7 bases each). The CDR3 has 15 amino acids. The V gene's germline CDR1 is MNHNS and CDR2 SASEGT. The V end was cut by 7 bases, the J end by 6 bases, with 22 bases between. The CDR3 region has the DNA TGTGCCAGCACGCATGCCAGGGGGGGTTATTTCGAGCAGTACTTC. It codes for CASTHARGGYFEQYF.

V is TRBV5-1 and J is TRBJ2-7; 9 nucleotides match TRBD1. Germline values: CDR1 SGHRS, CDR2 YFSETQ. The junction had 8 bases not matched to a gene; V was cut back by 3 bases and J by 1 base. CDR3 length: 16 residues. The CDR3 nucleotides are TGCGCCAGCAGCTCAGGACAGGGGAGGGGTTCCTACGAGCAGTACTTC. Translation gives CASSSGQGRGSYEQYF.

The J gene is TRBJ1-2, the V gene TRBV29-1; D possibly corresponds to TRBD1 (6 bases). Germline V lookup: CDR1 SQVTM, CDR2 ANQGSEA. V lost 4 bases, J lost 5 bases, and 20 bases lay in between. The CDR3 has 15 amino acids. The CDR3: CSVASVQGQVYGYTF. For the CDR3, the DNA is TGCAGCGTTGCGTCGGTACAGGGACAAGTTTATGGCTACACCTTC.

This chain connects TRBV7-8 to TRBJ2-1; D not resolved. This CDR3 spans 14 amino acids. Trimming removed 7 bases from V and 5 bases from J, with 15 bases in between. Germline CDR1 SGHVS, CDR2 FQNEAQ. The CDR3 region has the DNA TGTGCCAGCACCCCGGTGAGGACCGACAATGAGCAGTTCTTC. Its protein product is CASTPVRTDNEQFF.

This clone showed up just once. The genes are TRBV25-1 and TRBJ1-1; perhaps TRBD1 as D (6 bases). Germline CDR1 reads MGHDK; CDR2 reads SYGVNS. Deletions cut 6 bases from V and 5 bases from J, with 13 bases between. This CDR3 region has 13 residues. CDR3 bases: TGTGCCAGCAGAATATATCAGGGGACTGAAGCTTTCTTT. It codes for CASRIYQGTEAFF.

This clone was detected only a few times. This chain uses TRBV27 with TRBJ2-7; 9 positions agree with TRBD2. The germline V gene has CDR1 MNHEY and CDR2 SMNVEV (reference sequence). The CDR3 totals 14 residues. V was pared by 6 bases and J by 4 bases, with 7 bases of the junction left unmatched. As DNA, the CDR3 is TGTGCCAGCAGAGCTAGCGGGGCCACGTACGAGCAGTACTTC. It specifies CASRASGATYEQYF.

This sequence joins TRBV6-1 and TRBJ2-2; 13 nucleotides align to TRBD2. V dropped 1 base and J dropped 8; count of bases not matched to a gene: 7. The CDR3 runs to 17 residues. Germline values: CDR1 MNHNS, CDR2 SASEGT. The CDR3 sequence: CASSEGGGLAGVGELFF. CDR3 bases: TGTGCCAGCAGTGAAGGGGGAGGACTAGCGGGAGTGGGGGAGCTGTTTTTT.

V usage is TRBV5-6 and J usage is TRBJ1-2; 10 bases are a match to TRBD1. The CDR3 extends over 15 amino acids. The J segment lost 3 bases and the V segment lost 2 bases, leaving 4 bases of the junction unmatched. Germline V gene sequence: CDR1 SGHDT, CDR2 YYEEEE. The DNA for the CDR3 is TGTGCCAGCAGCTTTCTGACAGGGGGCGACTATGGCTACACCTTC. This translates into CASSFLTGGDYGYTF.

The CDR3 region has the DNA TGTGCCAGCAGCTTAGAAGTCTCAGGGGGCGGCGAGCAGTTCTTC. It encodes CASSLEVSGGGEQFF. The gene calls are TRBV11-3 and TRBJ2-1; 8 bases line up with TRBD1. Trimming removed 0 bases from V and 10 bases from J; junction bases left unmatched: 8. Germline V gene sequence: CDR1 SGHNT, CDR2 YENEEA. The CDR3 is 15 amino acids.

This chain uses TRBV5-1 with TRBJ2-3, with 9 bases fitting TRBD1. The CDR3 runs 15 residues. The germline CDR1 and CDR2 sequences are SGHRS and YFSETQ. The junction had 9 bases not matched to a gene; V was cut back by 4 bases and J by 6 bases. The CDR3 reads CASSTRTGAPDTQYF. The CDR3 bases are TGCGCCAGCAGCACTAGGACAGGGGCCCCCGATACGCAGTATTTT. Filled out from reference TRBV5-1 and TRBJ2-3, the complete variable domain reads KAGVTQTPRYLIKTRGQQVTLSCSPISGHRSVSWYQQTPGQGLQFLFEYFSETQRNKGNFPGRFSGRQFSNSRSEMNVSTLELGDSALYLCASSTRTGAPDTQYFGPGTRLTVL.

Comments on this clone: This could be a read error, since a much larger clone is one nucleotide away. This chain uses TRBV6-1 with TRBJ1-5, with D possibly being TRBD1 (5 bases). The CDR3 sequence is 18 residues long. V was cut by 2 bases and J by 9 bases, with 26 bases left in between. The V gene's germline CDR1 is MNHNS and CDR2 SASEGT. Written as DNA, the CDR3 is TGTGCCAGCAGTGAATTGGGCTTTCGGGGGGGTAGTGCTCGGCCCCAGCATTTT. Its translation is CASSELGFRGGSARPQHF.